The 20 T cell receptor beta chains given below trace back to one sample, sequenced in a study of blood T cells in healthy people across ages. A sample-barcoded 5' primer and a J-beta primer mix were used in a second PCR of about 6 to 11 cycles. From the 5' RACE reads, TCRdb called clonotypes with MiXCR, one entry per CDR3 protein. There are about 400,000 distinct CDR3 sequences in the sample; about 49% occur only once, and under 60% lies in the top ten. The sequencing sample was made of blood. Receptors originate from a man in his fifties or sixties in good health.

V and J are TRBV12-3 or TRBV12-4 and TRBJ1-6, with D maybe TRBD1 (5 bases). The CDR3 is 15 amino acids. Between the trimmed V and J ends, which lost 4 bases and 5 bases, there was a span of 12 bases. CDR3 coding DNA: TGTGCCAGCAGTTCATGGACAAACAATAATTCACCCCTCCACTTT. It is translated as CASSSWTNNNSPLHF.

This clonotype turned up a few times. The CDR3 loop is CASSLVSPTGSSYNEQYF. CDR3 coding DNA: TGTGCCAGCAGCTTGGTTTCACCGACAGGAAGCTCCTACAATGAGCAGTACTTC. V gene TRBV5-6 combines with J gene TRBJ2-1; D is possibly TRBD1 (6 bases). The J call may be in error: the DNA end matches TRBJ2-7 better. CDR3 length: 18 amino acids. CDR1 SGHDT and CDR2 YYEEEE come from the germline V gene.

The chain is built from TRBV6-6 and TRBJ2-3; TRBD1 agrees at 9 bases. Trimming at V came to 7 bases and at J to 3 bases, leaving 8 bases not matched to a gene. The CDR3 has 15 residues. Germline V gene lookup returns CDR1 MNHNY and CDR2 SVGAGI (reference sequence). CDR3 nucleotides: TGTGCCAGCACTTCCCCGGACAGGGGAACAGATACGCAGTATTTT. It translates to CASTSPDRGTDTQYF.

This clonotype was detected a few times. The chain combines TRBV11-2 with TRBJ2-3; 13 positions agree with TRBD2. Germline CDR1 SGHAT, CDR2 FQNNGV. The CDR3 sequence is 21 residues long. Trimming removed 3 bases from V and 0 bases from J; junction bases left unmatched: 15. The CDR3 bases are TGTGCCAGCAGCTTCCCCGGGACTAGCGGGGCGGATCGCTCTAGCACAGATACGCAGTATTTT. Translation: CASSFPGTSGADRSSTDTQYF. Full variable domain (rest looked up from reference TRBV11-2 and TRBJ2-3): EAGVAQSPRYKIIEKRQSVAFWCNPISGHATLYWYQQILGQGPKLLIQFQNNGVVDDSQLPKDRFSAERLKGVDSTLKIQPAKLEDSAVYLCASSFPGTSGADRSSTDTQYFGPGTRLTVL.

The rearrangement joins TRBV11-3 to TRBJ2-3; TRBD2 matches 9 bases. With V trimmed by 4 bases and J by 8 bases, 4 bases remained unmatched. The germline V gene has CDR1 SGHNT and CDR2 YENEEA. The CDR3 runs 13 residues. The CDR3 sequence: CASSSQREATQYF. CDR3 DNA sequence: TGTGCCAGCAGCTCTCAGCGGGAGGCTACGCAGTATTTT.

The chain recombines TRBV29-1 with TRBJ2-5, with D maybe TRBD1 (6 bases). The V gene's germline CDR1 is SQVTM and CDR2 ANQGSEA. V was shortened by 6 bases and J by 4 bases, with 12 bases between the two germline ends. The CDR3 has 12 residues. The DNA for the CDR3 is TGCAGCGTGACGACAGGAGTAGAGACCCAGTACTTC. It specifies CSVTTGVETQYF.

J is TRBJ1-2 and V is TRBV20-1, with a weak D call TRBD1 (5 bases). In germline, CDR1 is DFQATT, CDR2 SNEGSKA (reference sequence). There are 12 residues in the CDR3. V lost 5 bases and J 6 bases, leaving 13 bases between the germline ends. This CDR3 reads CSAPKGSNGYTF. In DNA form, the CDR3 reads TGCAGTGCTCCGAAGGGGAGTAATGGCTACACCTTC.

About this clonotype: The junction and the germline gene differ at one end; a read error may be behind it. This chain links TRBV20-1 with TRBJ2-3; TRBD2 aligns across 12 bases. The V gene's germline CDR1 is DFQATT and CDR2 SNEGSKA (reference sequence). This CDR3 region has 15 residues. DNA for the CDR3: TGCAGTGCCCGACTAGCGGGAGTTAGCACAGATACGCGGTATTTT. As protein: CSARLAGVSTDTRYF.

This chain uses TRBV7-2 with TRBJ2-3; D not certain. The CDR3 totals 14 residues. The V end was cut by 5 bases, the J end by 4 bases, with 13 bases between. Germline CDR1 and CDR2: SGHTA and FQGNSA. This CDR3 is CASSVAGRPDTQYF. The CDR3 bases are TGTGCCAGCAGCGTTGCTGGACGACCAGATACGCAGTATTTT.

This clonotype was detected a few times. CDR3 region: CASSQGDRDEETQYF. CDR3 in DNA: TGTGCCAGCAGCCAAGGGGACAGGGATGAAGAGACCCAGTACTTC. The chain is built from TRBV4-2 and TRBJ2-5; 9 bases agree with TRBD1. The germline CDR1 and CDR2 sequences are LGHNA and YNFKEQ. The V and J ends lost 1 base and 3 bases, in that order; junction bases with no gene match: 3. The CDR3 covers 15 residues.

CDR3 residues: CASSPDRAWDTQYF. CDR3 in DNA: TGTGCCAGCAGCCCGGACAGGGCCTGGGATACGCAGTATTTT. The chain carries TRBV7-9 and TRBJ2-3; 8 positions match TRBD1. The junction had 7 bases not matched to a gene; V was cut back by 5 bases and J by 6 bases. Germline assignment: CDR1 SEHNR and CDR2 FQNEAQ (reference sequence). The CDR3 length is 14 residues.

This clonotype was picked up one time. The CDR3 nucleotides are TGTGCCAGCAGCCAAGAAGGTGGGGTAGCGGGGGATTCCTACGAGCAGTACTTC. Translated, it gives CASSQEGGVAGDSYEQYF. This chain uses TRBV4-2 with TRBJ2-7; the match to TRBD2 covers 9 bases. The V segment lost 0 bases and the J segment 1 base; nucleotides outside the gene matches: 10. The CDR3 loop spans 18 amino acids. Germline CDR1 is LGHNA and CDR2 is YNFKEQ.

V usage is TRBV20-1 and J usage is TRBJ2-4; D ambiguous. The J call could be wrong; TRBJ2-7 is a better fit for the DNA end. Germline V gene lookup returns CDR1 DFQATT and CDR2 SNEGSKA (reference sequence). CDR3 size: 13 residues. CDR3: CSAQTGRTYEQYF. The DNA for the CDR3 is TGCAGTGCACAGACCGGCAGGACCTACGAGCAGTACTTC.

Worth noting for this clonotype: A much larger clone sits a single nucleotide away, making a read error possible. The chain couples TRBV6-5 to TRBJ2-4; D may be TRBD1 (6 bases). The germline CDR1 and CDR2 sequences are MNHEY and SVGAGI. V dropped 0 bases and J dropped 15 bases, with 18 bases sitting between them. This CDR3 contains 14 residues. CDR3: CASSYSRTGLELYF. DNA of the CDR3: TGTGCCAGCAGTTACTCGAGAACAGGGCTCGAGCTGTACTTC.

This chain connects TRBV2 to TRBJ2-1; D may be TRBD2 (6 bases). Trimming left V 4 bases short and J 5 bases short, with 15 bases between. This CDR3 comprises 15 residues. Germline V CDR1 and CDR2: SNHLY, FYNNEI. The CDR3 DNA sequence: TGTGCCAGCAGTGTGGAACTAGCCGCCAACAATGAGCAGTTCTTC. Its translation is CASSVELAANNEQFF.

For the CDR3, the DNA is TGCAGCGAGTACAGGTCAGATACGCAGTATTTT. Protein sequence: CSEYRSDTQYF. The V gene is TRBV29-1, the J gene TRBJ2-3, with D possibly TRBD1 on 5 matching bases. The CDR3 contains 11 residues. CDR1 and CDR2 (germline): SQVTM, ANQGSEA. V was trimmed by 7 bases and J by 4 bases, leaving 9 bases between them.

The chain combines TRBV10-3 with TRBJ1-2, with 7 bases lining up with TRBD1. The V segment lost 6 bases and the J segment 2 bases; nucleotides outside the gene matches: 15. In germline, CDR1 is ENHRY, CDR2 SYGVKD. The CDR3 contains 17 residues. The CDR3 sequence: CAIRFNRGHSPNYGYTF. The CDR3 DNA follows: TGTGCCATCAGATTTAACAGGGGCCACAGCCCCAACTATGGCTACACCTTC.

CDR3 bases: TGCAGTGCTTACCCCGGCGAGGATAGCAATCAGCCCCAGCATTTT. It is translated as CSAYPGEDSNQPQHF. The rearrangement uses TRBV20-1 and TRBJ1-5; D remains unclear. The CDR3 consists of 15 residues. Deletions cut 5 bases from V and 0 bases from J, with 14 bases between. CDR1 is DFQATT and CDR2 is SNEGSKA in the germline V gene (reference sequence).

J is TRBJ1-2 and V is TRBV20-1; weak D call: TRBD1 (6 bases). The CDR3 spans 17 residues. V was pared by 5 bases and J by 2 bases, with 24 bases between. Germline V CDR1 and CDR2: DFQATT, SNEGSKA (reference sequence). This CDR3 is CSAGGGAMTLSNYGYTF. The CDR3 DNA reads TGCAGTGCTGGTGGGGGCGCAATGACTCTTTCGAACTATGGCTACACCTTC.

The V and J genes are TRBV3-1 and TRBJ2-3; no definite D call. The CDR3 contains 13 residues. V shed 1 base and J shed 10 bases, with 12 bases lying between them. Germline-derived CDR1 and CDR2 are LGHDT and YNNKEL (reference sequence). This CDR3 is CASSQGTFGSQYF. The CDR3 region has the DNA TGTGCCAGCAGCCAAGGGACCTTCGGGTCGCAGTATTTT.